Listed below are T cell receptor beta chains from one sample, sequenced in a study of CD8+ T cells in alopecia areata. Assay: immunoSEQ multiplex PCR; the TCRdb copy retains only in-frame clones and omits some. The sample has 150,000 to 200,000 clones, 55% to 75% seen once. The material was CD4+ T cells sorted from blood, obtained at week 24, from a patient treated with tofacitinib. The receptors here all came from a human donor with alopecia areata. The CDR3 runs from the conserved cysteine through the conserved F or W. Fields, in order: J gene, V gene, clone size, D gene, CDR3 protein, CDR3 DNA. D genes are given only for firm matches. Clone size is given for some rows only: seen once, a few or many times, or a class if the clone is expanded.

J gene: TRBJ1-1; V gene: TRBV19; clone size: once; D gene: .; CDR3 protein: CASSDARDTEAFF; CDR3 DNA: TGTGCCAGTAGCGATGCCAGGGACACTGAAGCTTTCTTT
J gene: TRBJ1-5; V gene: TRBV29-1; clone size: .; D gene: TRBD1; CDR3 protein: CSVALRQGSNQPQHF; CDR3 DNA: TGCAGCGTTGCCCTAAGACAGGGTAGCAATCAGCCCCAGCATTTT
J gene: TRBJ1-1; V gene: TRBV29-1; clone size: .; D gene: .; CDR3 protein: CSVRVNTEAFF; CDR3 DNA: TGCAGCGTTAGGGTGAACACTGAAGCTTTCTTT
J gene: TRBJ2-5; V gene: TRBV29-1; clone size: .; D gene: TRBD1; CDR3 protein: CSAGTGGVRETQYF; CDR3 DNA: TGCAGCGCCGGGACAGGGGGCGTGCGGGAGACCCAGTACTTC
J gene: TRBJ1-5; V gene: TRBV10-3; clone size: few; D gene: .; CDR3 protein: CAISVDRKDQPQHF; CDR3 DNA: TGTGCCATCAGTGTAGATAGGAAAGATCAGCCCCAGCATTTT
J gene: TRBJ2-1; V gene: TRBV11-1; clone size: .; D gene: TRBD2; CDR3 protein: CASSFAGAYNEQFF; CDR3 DNA: TGTGCCAGCAGCTTCGCGGGAGCCTACAATGAGCAGTTCTTC
J gene: TRBJ2-5; V gene: TRBV30; clone size: few; D gene: TRBD1; CDR3 protein: CAWSGLDRGETQYF; CDR3 DNA: TGTGCCTGGAGTGGACTCGACAGGGGAGAGACCCAGTACTTC
J gene: TRBJ2-5; V gene: TRBV30; clone size: .; D gene: TRBD2; CDR3 protein: CAWNPRLAGVTETQYF; CDR3 DNA: TGTGCCTGGAATCCGAGACTAGCGGGAGTAACGGAGACCCAGTACTTC
J gene: TRBJ2-3; V gene: TRBV4-2; clone size: .; D gene: .; CDR3 protein: CASSQDRRTTDTQYF; CDR3 DNA: TGTGCCAGCAGCCAAGATAGGCGGACCACAGATACGCAGTATTTT
J gene: TRBJ2-1; V gene: TRBV14; clone size: .; D gene: .; CDR3 protein: CASSQGYYNEQFF; CDR3 DNA: TGTGCCAGCAGCCAAGGGTATTACAATGAGCAGTTCTTC
J gene: TRBJ2-2; V gene: TRBV6-6; clone size: few; D gene: TRBD2; CDR3 protein: CASTPGRATGELFF; CDR3 DNA: TGTGCCAGCACCCCAGGGAGGGCCACCGGGGAGCTGTTTTTT
J gene: TRBJ1-4; V gene: TRBV27; clone size: few; D gene: .; CDR3 protein: CASSPQWGVNEKLFF; CDR3 DNA: TGTGCCAGCAGTCCCCAATGGGGGGTAAATGAAAAACTGTTTTTT
J gene: TRBJ1-6; V gene: TRBV30; clone size: .; D gene: TRBD1; CDR3 protein: CAWTDRVHSPLHF; CDR3 DNA: TGTGCCTGGACGGACAGGGTCCATTCACCCCTCCACTTT
J gene: TRBJ2-5; V gene: TRBV9; clone size: .; D gene: TRBD2; CDR3 protein: CASSPNPLAGVETQYF; CDR3 DNA: TGTGCCAGCAGCCCCAACCCCCTAGCGGGAGTGGAGACCCAGTACTTC
J gene: TRBJ1-2; V gene: TRBV28; clone size: .; D gene: .; CDR3 protein: CASSFRDNLDYTF; CDR3 DNA: TGTGCCAGCAGTTTCCGGGACAACCTCGACTACACCTTC
J gene: TRBJ1-6; V gene: TRBV5-1; clone size: .; D gene: .; CDR3 protein: CASSLDSGNSPLHF; CDR3 DNA: TGCGCCAGCAGCTTGGACTCAGGCAATTCACCCCTCCACTTT
J gene: TRBJ2-7; V gene: TRBV2; clone size: .; D gene: .; CDR3 protein: CASEVGNEQYF; CDR3 DNA: TGTGCCAGCGAAGTGGGAAACGAGCAGTACTTC
J gene: TRBJ2-5; V gene: TRBV15; clone size: .; D gene: .; CDR3 protein: CATSEGPNSRYETQYF; CDR3 DNA: TGTGCCACCAGCGAGGGGCCGAACAGCCGATATGAGACCCAGTACTTC
J gene: TRBJ2-7; V gene: TRBV4-2; clone size: .; D gene: .; CDR3 protein: CASSQDLGAGSSYEQYF; CDR3 DNA: TGTGCCAGCAGCCAAGATCTTGGTGCTGGCAGCTCCTACGAGCAGTACTTC
J gene: TRBJ2-5; V gene: TRBV30; clone size: few; D gene: TRBD1; CDR3 protein: CAWGTALQETQYF; CDR3 DNA: TGTGCCTGGGGGACAGCACTCCAAGAGACCCAGTACTTC
J gene: TRBJ2-7; V gene: TRBV5-4; clone size: few; D gene: .; CDR3 protein: CASSSGVQGTYEQYF; CDR3 DNA: TGTGCCAGCAGCTCTGGTGTACAGGGAACCTACGAGCAGTACTTC
J gene: TRBJ2-7; V gene: TRBV5-1; clone size: few; D gene: TRBD2; CDR3 protein: CASSETSGSAEQYF; CDR3 DNA: TGCGCCAGCAGCGAGACTAGCGGGAGTGCCGAGCAGTACTTC
J gene: TRBJ1-1; V gene: TRBV18; clone size: .; D gene: .; CDR3 protein: CASSTQGNTEAFF; CDR3 DNA: TGTGCCAGCTCAACTCAGGGGAACACTGAAGCTTTCTTT
J gene: TRBJ1-5; V gene: TRBV2; clone size: .; D gene: TRBD1; CDR3 protein: CASSGQGSNQPQHF; CDR3 DNA: TGTGCCAGCAGTGGACAGGGGAGCAATCAGCCCCAGCATTTT
J gene: TRBJ1-6; V gene: TRBV4-1; clone size: .; D gene: TRBD1; CDR3 protein: CASSQEFPDRVNSPLHF; CDR3 DNA: TGCGCCAGCAGCCAAGAATTCCCGGACAGGGTTAATTCACCCCTCCACTTT
J gene: TRBJ2-1; V gene: TRBV27; clone size: .; D gene: TRBD2; CDR3 protein: CASSGPIAGNDQFF; CDR3 DNA: TGTGCCAGCAGTGGCCCTATAGCGGGCAATGATCAGTTCTTC
J gene: TRBJ2-3; V gene: TRBV30; clone size: .; D gene: .; CDR3 protein: CAWSVHPDTQYF; CDR3 DNA: TGTGCCTGGAGTGTACACCCGGATACGCAGTATTTT
J gene: TRBJ2-3; V gene: TRBV29-1; clone size: .; D gene: TRBD2; CDR3 protein: CSVSERGGTDTQYF; CDR3 DNA: TGCAGCGTTTCTGAGCGGGGGGGCACAGATACGCAGTATTTT